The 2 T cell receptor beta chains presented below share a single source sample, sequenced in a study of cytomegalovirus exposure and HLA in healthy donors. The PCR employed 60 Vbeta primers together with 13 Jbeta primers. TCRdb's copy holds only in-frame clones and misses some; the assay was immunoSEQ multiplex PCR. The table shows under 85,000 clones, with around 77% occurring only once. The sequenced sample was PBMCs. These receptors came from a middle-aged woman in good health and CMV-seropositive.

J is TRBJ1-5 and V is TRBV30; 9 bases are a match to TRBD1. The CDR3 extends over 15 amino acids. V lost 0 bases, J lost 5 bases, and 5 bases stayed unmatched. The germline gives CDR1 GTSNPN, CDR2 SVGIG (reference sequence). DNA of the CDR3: TGTGCCTGGAGTGTACACGGACAGGGGCATCAGCCCCAGCATTTT. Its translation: CAWSVHGQGHQPQHF.

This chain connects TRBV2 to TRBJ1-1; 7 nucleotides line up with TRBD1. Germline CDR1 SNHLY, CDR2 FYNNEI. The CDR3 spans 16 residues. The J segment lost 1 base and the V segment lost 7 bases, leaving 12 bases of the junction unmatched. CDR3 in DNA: TGTGCCAGCAATGGTTTCGGGACAGCCTCGAACACTGAAGCTTTCTTT. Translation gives CASNGFGTASNTEAFF.